This T cell receptor beta chain was sequenced during a study of T cell responses to AZD1222 COVID-19 vaccine. Study as a whole: Second-dose timings of about 4 or about 12 weeks were pooled. Study-level results: Possibly, clonal diversity was underestimated; donors were largely white British and included more females.

TCRdb's copy holds only in-frame clones and misses some; the assay was immunoSEQ multiplex PCR. The sample yields around 150,000 clones, around 90% seen once. With respect to this clone: No antigen is known for it.

CDR1 is ENHRY and CDR2 is SYGVKD in the germline V gene. The CDR3 contains 16 residues. The V gene lost 0 bases and the J gene lost 0 bases, with 9 bases spanning the gap. This TCR was recovered from an adult in good health. The source material was peripheral blood, sampled on day 0 of AZD1222 vaccination. The chain combines TRBV10-3 with TRBJ2-1, with D possibly matching TRBD1 (6 bases). The CDR3 DNA reads TGTGCCATCAGTGAGTCGGGGACAACCTCCTACAATGAGCAGTTCTTC. Residues: CAISESGTTSYNEQFF.